These 12 T cell receptor beta chains originate from one sample sequenced in a study of blood T cell repertoires in COVID-19. Clones were sequenced by immunoSEQ multiplex PCR, and TCRdb holds only the in-frame ones, with some missing. There are around 200,000 clones in the sample; about 88% occur only once, and about 2.6% lies in the top ten. Sequencing used peripheral blood. All receptors derive from a man between 40 and 49 years old with active or convalescent COVID-19.

V gene TRBV11-2 combines with J gene TRBJ1-1; D is possibly TRBD1 (5 bases). The ends were cut back, 1 base at V and 5 bases at J, with 17 bases in the middle. This CDR3 is 16 amino acids long. The germline gives CDR1 SGHAT, CDR2 FQNNGV. CDR3 nucleotides: TGTGCCAGCAGCTTAGGGGTAGGGGTGACAATTACTGAAGCTTTCTTT. It specifies CASSLGVGVTITEAFF. Together with reference TRBV11-2 and TRBJ1-1, the CDR3 gives the full variable domain: EAGVAQSPRYKIIEKRQSVAFWCNPISGHATLYWYQQILGQGPKLLIQFQNNGVVDDSQLPKDRFSAERLKGVDSTLKIQPAKLEDSAVYLCASSLGVGVTITEAFFGQGTRLTVV.

This clone showed up just once. CDR3 sequence: CASSLEGGTGNTIYF. The CDR3 DNA follows: TGTGCCAGCAGCTTGGAAGGGGGCACTGGAAACACCATATATTTT. The genes are TRBV5-4 and TRBJ1-3; the match to TRBD1 covers 7 bases. Germline CDR1 is SGHNT and CDR2 is YYREEE (reference sequence). The CDR3 loop spans 15 amino acids. Trimming at V came to 0 bases and at J to 2 bases, leaving 2 bases not matched to a gene.

The chain recombines TRBV12-3 or TRBV12-4 with TRBJ2-7; D remains ambiguous. The CDR3 has 12 amino acids. Trimming took 4 bases from V and 4 from J, leaving 8 bases between them. CDR3 loop: CASSSALYEQYF. CDR3 bases: TGTGCCAGCAGTTCGGCACTATACGAGCAGTACTTC.

The V and J genes are TRBV25-1 and TRBJ1-1; TRBD1 agrees at 11 bases. The CDR3 contains 17 residues. V lost 1 base, J lost 0 bases, and 4 bases stayed unmatched. CDR1 is MGHDK and CDR2 is SYGVNS in the germline V gene. This CDR3 reads CASSESPGQGVNTEAFF. DNA of the CDR3: TGTGCCAGCAGTGAATCGCCGGGACAGGGGGTGAACACTGAAGCTTTCTTT.

As DNA, the CDR3 is TGTGCCAGCAGTCGGGGAGAACCCCCCTACGAGCAGTACTTC. Protein sequence: CASSRGEPPYEQYF. The J gene is TRBJ2-7, the V gene TRBV6-6; a weak D match, TRBD2 (5 bases). V lost 5 bases, J lost 2 bases, and 13 bases lay in between. The CDR3 loop spans 14 amino acids. Germline V gene data show CDR1 as MNHNY and CDR2 as SVGAGI (reference sequence).

The V gene is TRBV19, the J gene TRBJ1-5, with 7 bases matching TRBD1. J gave up 2 bases and V 6 bases, and 13 bases lay outside the gene matches. CDR1 LNHDA and CDR2 SQIVND come from the germline V gene (reference sequence). This CDR3 comprises 17 residues. The CDR3: CASSERQGRVGNQPQHF. DNA for the CDR3: TGTGCCAGTAGCGAGAGACAGGGACGGGTGGGCAATCAGCCCCAGCATTTT.

The J gene is TRBJ2-1, the V gene TRBV29-1; 9 nucleotides match TRBD2. The CDR3 covers 14 residues. Looked up from germline, CDR1 is SQVTM and CDR2 is ANQGSEA. The V and J ends lost 5 bases and 5 bases, in that order; junction bases with no gene match: 7. CDR3 residues: CSVQPGLANNEQFF. The CDR3 DNA is TGCAGCGTTCAGCCGGGACTAGCTAACAATGAGCAGTTCTTC.

V and J are TRBV28 and TRBJ1-1; the D is unclear. This CDR3 has 12 amino acids. CDR1 is MDHEN and CDR2 is SYDVKM in the germline V gene. Trimming left V 6 bases short and J 3 bases short, with 8 bases between. The CDR3 spells CASRFRDTEAFF. The CDR3 DNA reads as TGTGCCAGCAGGTTTCGGGACACTGAAGCTTTCTTT. Together with reference TRBV28 and TRBJ1-1, the CDR3 gives the full variable domain: DVKVTQSSRYLVKRTGEKVFLECVQDMDHENMFWYRQDPGLGLRLIYFSYDVKMKEKGDIPEGYSVSREKKERFSLILESASTNQTSMYLCASRFRDTEAFFGQGTRLTVV.

The genes are TRBV6-5 and TRBJ2-1; D possibly corresponds to TRBD2 (7 bases). Germline CDR1 reads MNHEY; CDR2 reads SVGAGI. With 9 bases removed from V and 4 bases from J, the gap between germline ends came to 19 bases. There are 15 residues in the CDR3. CDR3 sequence: CASTSGGAQYNEQFF. The CDR3 bases are TGTGCCAGTACTTCTGGGGGGGCTCAATACAATGAGCAGTTCTTC.

The chain combines TRBV12-3 or TRBV12-4 with TRBJ1-2, with D perhaps TRBD1 (6 bases). This CDR3 is 11 amino acids long. The V gene lost 5 bases and the J gene lost 7 bases, with 8 bases spanning the gap. The CDR3 region is CASSPGVGYTF. DNA for the CDR3: TGTGCCAGCAGTCCAGGGGTTGGCTACACCTTC.

The gene calls are TRBV5-5 and TRBJ2-3, with 9 bases identical to TRBD1. Germline CDR1 reads SGHKS; CDR2 reads YYEKEE (reference sequence). CDR3 length equals 15 residues. Trimming at V came to 4 bases and at J to 0 bases, leaving 3 bases not matched to a gene. This CDR3 reads CASSRTGASTDTQYF. In DNA form, the CDR3 reads TGTGCCAGCAGCCGGACAGGGGCTAGCACAGATACGCAGTATTTT.

Only one count was recorded for this clone. The V and J genes are TRBV2 and TRBJ2-7; possible D gene TRBD1, 6 bases. V lost 7 bases, J lost 6 bases, and 16 bases lay in between. Germline values: CDR1 SNHLY, CDR2 FYNNEI. This CDR3 is 13 amino acids long. The CDR3 nucleotides are TGTGCCAGCATTCCGACAGGTCAGGGCGAGCAGTACTTC. Translating gives CASIPTGQGEQYF.